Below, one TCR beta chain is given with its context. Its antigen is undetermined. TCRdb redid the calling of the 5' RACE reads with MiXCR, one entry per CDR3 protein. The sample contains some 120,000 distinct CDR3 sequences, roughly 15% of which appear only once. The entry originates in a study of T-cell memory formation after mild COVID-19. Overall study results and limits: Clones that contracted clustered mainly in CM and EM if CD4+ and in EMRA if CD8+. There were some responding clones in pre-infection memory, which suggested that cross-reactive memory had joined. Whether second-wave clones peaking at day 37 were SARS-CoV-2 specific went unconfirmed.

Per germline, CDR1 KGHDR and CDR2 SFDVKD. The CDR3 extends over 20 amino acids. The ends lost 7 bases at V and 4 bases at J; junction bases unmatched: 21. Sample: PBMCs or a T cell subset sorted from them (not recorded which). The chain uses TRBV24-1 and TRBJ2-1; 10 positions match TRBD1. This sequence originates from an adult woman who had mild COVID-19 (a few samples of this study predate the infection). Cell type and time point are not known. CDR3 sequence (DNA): TGTGCCACCAGATCCTCGGGACAGGGGACTACTATCCGTCGTTACAATGAGCAGTTCTTC. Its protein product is CATRSSGQGTTIRRYNEQFF.